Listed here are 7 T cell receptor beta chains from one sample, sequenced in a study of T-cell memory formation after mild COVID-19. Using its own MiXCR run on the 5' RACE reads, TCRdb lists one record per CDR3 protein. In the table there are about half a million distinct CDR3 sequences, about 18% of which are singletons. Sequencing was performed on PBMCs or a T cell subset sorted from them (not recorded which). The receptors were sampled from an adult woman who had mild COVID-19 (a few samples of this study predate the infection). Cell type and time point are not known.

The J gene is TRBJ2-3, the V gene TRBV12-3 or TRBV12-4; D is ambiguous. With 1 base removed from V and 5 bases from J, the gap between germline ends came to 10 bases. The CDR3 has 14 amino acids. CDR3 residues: CASSLGPKRDTQYF. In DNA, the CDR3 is TGTGCCAGCAGTTTAGGCCCAAAGCGAGATACGCAGTATTTT.

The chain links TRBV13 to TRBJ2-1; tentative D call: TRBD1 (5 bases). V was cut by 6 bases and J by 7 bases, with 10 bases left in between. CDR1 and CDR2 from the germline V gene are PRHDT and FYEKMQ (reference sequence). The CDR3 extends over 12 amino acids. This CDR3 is CASSFRANEQFF. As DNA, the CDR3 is TGTGCCAGCAGTTTCAGGGCGAATGAGCAGTTCTTC.

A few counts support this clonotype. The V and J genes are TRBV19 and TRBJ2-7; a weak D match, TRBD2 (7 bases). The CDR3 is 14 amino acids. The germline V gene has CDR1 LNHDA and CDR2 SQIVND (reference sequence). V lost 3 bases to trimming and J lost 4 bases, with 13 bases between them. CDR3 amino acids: CASSMAGAVYEQYF. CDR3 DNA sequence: TGTGCCAGTAGTATGGCGGGGGCCGTTTACGAGCAGTACTTC.

The CDR3 DNA reads as TGCGCCAGCAGCTTGGCCCCGGCCAGAGGGGACTATGGCTACACCTTC. The encoded protein is CASSLAPARGDYGYTF. The chain couples TRBV5-1 to TRBJ1-2; D perhaps matches TRBD1 (5 bases). The CDR3 contains 16 residues. Trimming removed 0 bases from V and 3 bases from J, with 15 bases in between. The germline gives CDR1 SGHRS, CDR2 YFSETQ.

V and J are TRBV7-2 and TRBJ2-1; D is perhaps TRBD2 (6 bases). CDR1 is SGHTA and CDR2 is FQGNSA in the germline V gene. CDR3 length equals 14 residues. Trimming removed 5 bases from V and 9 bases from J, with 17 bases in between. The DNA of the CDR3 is TGTGCCAGCAGCCCCCCGGGTCGGGGGTTTGAGCAGTTCTTC. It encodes CASSPPGRGFEQFF.

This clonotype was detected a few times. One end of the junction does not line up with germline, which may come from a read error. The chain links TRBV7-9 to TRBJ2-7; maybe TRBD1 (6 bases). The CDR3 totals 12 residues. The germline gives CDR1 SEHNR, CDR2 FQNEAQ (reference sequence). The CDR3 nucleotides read TGTGCCAGCAGCTTCCCGACAGGCCTGCCAGCTTTC. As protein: CASSFPTGLPAF.

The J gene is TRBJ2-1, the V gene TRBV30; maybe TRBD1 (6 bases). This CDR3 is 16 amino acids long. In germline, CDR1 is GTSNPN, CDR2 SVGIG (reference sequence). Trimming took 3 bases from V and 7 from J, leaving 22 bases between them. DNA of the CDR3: TGTGCCTGGAGAGACCTCGGGACGGTCCAGGGGAATGAGCAGTTCTTC. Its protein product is CAWRDLGTVQGNEQFF.